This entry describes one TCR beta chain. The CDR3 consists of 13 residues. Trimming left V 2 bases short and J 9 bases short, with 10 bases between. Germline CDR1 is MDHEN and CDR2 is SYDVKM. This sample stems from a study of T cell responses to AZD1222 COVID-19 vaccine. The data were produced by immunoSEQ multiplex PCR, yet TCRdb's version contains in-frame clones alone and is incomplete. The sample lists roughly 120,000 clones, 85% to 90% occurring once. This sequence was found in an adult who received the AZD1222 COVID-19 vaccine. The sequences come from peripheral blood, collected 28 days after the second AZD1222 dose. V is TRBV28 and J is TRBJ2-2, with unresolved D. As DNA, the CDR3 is TGTGCCAGCAGTTTAACCCCCCCCCGGGAGCTGTTTTTT. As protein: CASSLTPPRELFF.